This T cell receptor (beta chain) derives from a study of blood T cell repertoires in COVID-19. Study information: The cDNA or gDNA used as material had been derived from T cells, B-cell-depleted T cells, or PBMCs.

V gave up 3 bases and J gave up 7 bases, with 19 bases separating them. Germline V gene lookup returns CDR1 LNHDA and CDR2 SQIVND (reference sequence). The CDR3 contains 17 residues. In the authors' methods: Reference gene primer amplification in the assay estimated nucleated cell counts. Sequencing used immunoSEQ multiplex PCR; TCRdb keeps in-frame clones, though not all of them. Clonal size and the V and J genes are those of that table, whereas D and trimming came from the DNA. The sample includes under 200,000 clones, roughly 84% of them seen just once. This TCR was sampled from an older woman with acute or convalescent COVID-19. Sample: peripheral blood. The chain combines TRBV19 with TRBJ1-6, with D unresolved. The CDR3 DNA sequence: TGTGCCAGTAGTATCAGGATGCGAGCAGATTTGAATTCACCCCTCCACTTT. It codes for CASSIRMRADLNSPLHF. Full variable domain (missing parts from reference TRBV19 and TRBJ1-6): DGGITQSPKYLFRKEGQNVTLSCEQNLNHDAMYWYRQDPGQGLRLIYYSQIVNDFQKGDIAEGYSVSREKKESFPLTVTSAQKNPTAFYLCASSIRMRADLNSPLHFGNGTRLTVT.